A selection of T cell receptor beta chains follows, all from one sample in a study of T cell responses to AZD1222 COVID-19 vaccine. The method was immunoSEQ multiplex PCR; TCRdb's version includes in-frame clones alone and lacks a portion of them. The sample lists under 95,000 clones, roughly 85% seen once, with under 14% in the top ten. The material sequenced was peripheral blood, taken 28 days after the second AZD1222 dose. These receptors were obtained from an adult who received the AZD1222 COVID-19 vaccine. The CDR3 runs from the conserved cysteine through the conserved F or W. The D gene is left open where the match is weak. Not all rows give a size; the values are once, few, many and, for expanded clones, a class.

>-|-|TRBJ1-1|TRBV28
CASAPHRLGNTEAFF
TGTGCCAGCGCTCCCCACAGGTTAGGGAACACTGAAGCTTTCTTT
>-|-|TRBJ1-6|TRBV27
CASSSGQTNYNSPLHF
TGTGCCAGCAGTTCCGGACAGACCAACTATAATTCACCCCTCCACTTT
>TRBD2|-|TRBJ2-3|TRBV19
CASRAGGGTDTQYF
TGTGCCAGTAGGGCTGGCGGGGGGACGGATACGCAGTATTTT
>TRBD1|-|TRBJ1-6|TRBV11-2
CASSTRLGQGLGSPLHF
TGTGCCAGCAGCACCCGCCTGGGACAGGGTTTAGGTTCACCCCTCCACTTT
>-|once|TRBJ1-4|TRBV2
CASRELQATNEKLFF
TGTGCCAGCAGGGAATTACAGGCAACCAATGAAAAACTGTTTTTT
>-|-|TRBJ2-1|TRBV28
CASSFGRGYNEQFF
TGTGCCAGCAGTTTCGGGCGGGGCTACAATGAGCAGTTCTTC
>-|-|TRBJ1-2|TRBV7-2
CASSLRGNGYTF
TGTGCCAGCAGCTTACGGGGGAATGGCTACACCTTC
>TRBD2|once|TRBJ2-3|TRBV19
CASSRASGFSTDTQYF
TGTGCCAGTAGTAGGGCTAGCGGGTTTAGCACAGATACGCAGTATTTT
>-|-|TRBJ1-5|TRBV9
CASSPGPAQFSNQPQHF
TGTGCCAGCAGCCCGGGTCCGGCACAATTTAGCAATCAGCCCCAGCATTTT
>TRBD2|-|TRBJ2-7|TRBV6-5
CASSYGGGVYEQYF
TGTGCCAGCAGTTACGGGGGGGGTGTATACGAGCAGTACTTC
>-|few|TRBJ1-6|TRBV6-5
CASSNPDIYNSPLHF
TGTGCCAGCAGTAATCCGGACATATATAATTCACCCCTCCACTTT
>-|-|TRBJ1-5|TRBV9
CASSVSSNQPQHF
TGTGCCAGCAGCGTCAGTAGCAATCAGCCCCAGCATTTT
>-|-|TRBJ2-2|TRBV18
CASSPRTGRDGELFF
TGTGCCAGCTCACCACGAACGGGGCGCGACGGGGAGCTGTTTTTT
>TRBD1|-|TRBJ2-1|TRBV19
CASSTGGSYNEQFF
TGTGCCAGTAGTACAGGGGGATCCTACAATGAGCAGTTCTTC
>-|-|TRBJ2-6|TRBV7-2
CASSHSSGANVLTF
TGTGCCAGCAGCCATAGCTCTGGGGCCAACGTCCTGACTTTC
>TRBD2|-|TRBJ2-7|TRBV5-1
CASSWGRTSGAYEQYF
TGCGCCAGCAGCTGGGGCCGGACTAGCGGGGCCTACGAGCAGTACTTC
>-|once|TRBJ2-2|TRBV3-1/TRBV3-2
CASSQDRAFETPNTGELFF
TGTGCCAGCAGCCAAGACCGAGCTTTTGAGACCCCGAACACCGGGGAGCTGTTTTTT
>-|-|TRBJ1-3|TRBV19
CASTRGVTGSGNTIYF
TGTGCCAGTACCCGGGGCGTGACTGGCTCTGGAAACACCATATATTTT
>TRBD1|-|TRBJ1-2|TRBV15
CATSSYGQGSGYTF
TGTGCCACCAGCAGTTACGGACAGGGCTCTGGCTACACCTTC
>-|few|TRBJ1-2|TRBV12-3/TRBV12-4
CASSLAGAGGYTF
TGTGCCAGCAGTTTAGCAGGGGCGGGAGGCTACACCTTC
>-|once|TRBJ1-2|TRBV9
CASSPQEGRNYGYTF
TGTGCCAGCAGCCCCCAGGAAGGACGGAACTATGGCTACACCTTC
>TRBD1|-|TRBJ2-2|TRBV5-4
CASSLRDRGRGELFF
TGTGCCAGCAGCCTTAGGGACAGGGGACGCGGGGAGCTGTTTTTT
>-|once|TRBJ2-3|TRBV4-2
CASSQADGADTQYF
TGTGCCAGCAGCCAAGCGGACGGCGCAGATACGCAGTATTTT
>TRBD1|-|TRBJ2-2|TRBV6-2/TRBV6-3
CASSGTGGTGELFF
TGTGCCAGCAGTGGGACAGGGGGCACCGGGGAGCTGTTTTTT
>TRBD1|-|TRBJ1-1|TRBV7-9
CASSLVGYGRDRGNTEAFF
TGTGCCAGCAGCTTAGTCGGGTATGGAAGGGACAGGGGGAACACTGAAGCTTTCTTT
>-|-|TRBJ1-2|TRBV25-1
CASEGPNNYGYTF
TGTGCCAGCGAGGGACCTAATAACTATGGCTACACCTTC
>TRBD2|-|TRBJ2-1|TRBV12-5
CASVLSGGSYNEQFF
TGTGCTAGTGTTCTTAGCGGGGGCTCCTACAATGAGCAGTTCTTC
>TRBD1|-|TRBJ1-5|TRBV5-1
CASSLRQGMGPQHF
TGCGCCAGCAGCCTAAGACAGGGAATGGGGCCCCAGCATTTT
>TRBD1|-|TRBJ1-3|TRBV6-5
CASRPGQGRGNTIYF
TGTGCCAGCAGACCCGGACAGGGGAGGGGAAACACCATATATTTT
>-|-|TRBJ2-7|TRBV19
CASADGTIREQYF
TGTGCCAGCGCCGATGGGACAATTAGAGAGCAGTACTTC
>-|-|TRBJ2-1|TRBV27
CASSLSLLFNEQFF
TGTGCCAGCAGTTTATCCCTCCTATTCAATGAGCAGTTCTTC
>-|-|TRBJ2-5|TRBV7-8
CASSPQGGAGETQYF
TGTGCCAGCAGCCCCCAAGGGGGGGCGGGAGAGACCCAGTACTTC
>TRBD1|-|TRBJ1-3|TRBV19
CASSRQGAAGNTIYF
TGTGCCAGTAGTCGACAGGGTGCGGCTGGAAACACCATATATTTT
>-|-|TRBJ2-1|TRBV3-1/TRBV3-2
CASSLSIHEQFF
TGTGCCAGCAGCCTTAGCATCCATGAGCAGTTCTTC
>-|-|TRBJ1-3|TRBV25-1
CASSGTGNTIYF
TGTGCCAGCAGTGGAACAGGGAACACCATATATTTT
>-|-|TRBJ1-2|TRBV24-1
CATSDDSPHGYTF
TGTGCCACCAGCGACGACAGTCCCCATGGCTACACCTTC
>-|-|TRBJ2-7|TRBV7-6
CASSFGGYYEQYF
TGTGCCAGCAGCTTTGGGGGGTACTACGAGCAGTACTTC
>TRBD1|-|TRBJ1-4|TRBV4-2
CASSPIGQAFNEKLFF
TGTGCCAGCAGCCCCATCGGACAGGCCTTTAATGAAAAACTGTTTTTT
>-|once|TRBJ1-5|TRBV20-1
CSAIDPGRDSNQPQHF
TGCAGTGCTATTGACCCAGGAAGGGATAGCAATCAGCCCCAGCATTTT
>-|-|TRBJ2-7|TRBV5-5
CASSSALYEQYF
TGTGCCAGCAGCTCCGCCCTCTACGAGCAGTACTTC
>-|-|TRBJ1-5|TRBV19
CASSVISGPNQPQHF
TGTGCCAGTAGTGTAATTTCTGGACCCAATCAGCCCCAGCATTTT
>-|-|TRBJ1-2|TRBV7-2
CASSLEGRPINYGYTF
TGTGCCAGCAGCTTAGAAGGCAGACCAATTAACTATGGCTACACCTTC
>TRBD2|-|TRBJ2-5|TRBV19
CASRRLIAGGGETQYF
TGTGCCAGTAGACGCCTGATTGCGGGGGGGGGTGAGACCCAGTACTTC
>-|-|TRBJ1-6|TRBV6-5
CASSYQGKDSPLHF
TGTGCCAGCAGTTACCAGGGGAAGGATTCACCCCTCCACTTT
>-|once|TRBJ1-2|TRBV21-1
CASQKEKQGTYGYTF
TGTGCCAGCCAGAAAGAAAAACAGGGCACCTATGGCTACACCTTC
>TRBD1|-|TRBJ1-3|TRBV27
CASSNRGRNTIYF
TGTGCCAGCAGCAACAGGGGTAGAAACACCATATATTTT
>-|-|TRBJ1-2|TRBV23-1
CASSQKGPGVSWSDGYTF
TGCGCCAGCAGTCAAAAAGGACCAGGGGTCTCTTGGTCGGATGGCTACACCTTC
>-|-|TRBJ1-6|TRBV29-1
CPTPRGAQPSSYNSPLHF
TGCCCTACCCCGCGGGGGGCACAACCTAGCTCCTATAATTCACCCCTCCACTTT
>TRBD1|-|TRBJ1-2|TRBV4-2
CASSQELTGSQGYGYTF
TGTGCCAGCAGCCAAGAGCTGACAGGGTCGCAGGGCTATGGCTACACCTTC
>-|-|TRBJ2-4|TRBV6-5
CASSYPKGGLWIQYF
TGTGCCAGCAGTTACCCCAAGGGGGGCCTATGGATTCAGTACTTC
>-|-|TRBJ1-3|TRBV19
CASSDVRPGNTIYF
TGTGCCAGTAGTGACGTTCGGCCTGGAAACACCATATATTTT
>-|-|TRBJ1-2|TRBV28
CASSLLLANYGYTF
TGTGCCAGCAGTTTACTTCTTGCTAACTATGGCTACACCTTC
>-|-|TRBJ2-4|TRBV5-6
CASSPGTDRLAKNIQYF
TGTGCCAGCAGCCCAGGGACGGATAGACTAGCCAAAAACATTCAGTACTTC
>TRBD2|-|TRBJ2-1|TRBV3-1/TRBV3-2
CASSQVISGGASEQFF
TGTGCCAGCAGCCAAGTGATTAGCGGGGGGGCCAGTGAGCAGTTCTTC
>-|-|TRBJ2-2|TRBV6-6
CASRRAQGNTGELFF
TGTGCCAGCAGGAGGGCACAGGGGAACACCGGGGAGCTGTTTTTT
>TRBD2|-|TRBJ2-2|TRBV19
CASTSGGAPTGELFF
TGTGCCAGTACTAGCGGGGGGGCCCCCACCGGGGAGCTGTTTTTT